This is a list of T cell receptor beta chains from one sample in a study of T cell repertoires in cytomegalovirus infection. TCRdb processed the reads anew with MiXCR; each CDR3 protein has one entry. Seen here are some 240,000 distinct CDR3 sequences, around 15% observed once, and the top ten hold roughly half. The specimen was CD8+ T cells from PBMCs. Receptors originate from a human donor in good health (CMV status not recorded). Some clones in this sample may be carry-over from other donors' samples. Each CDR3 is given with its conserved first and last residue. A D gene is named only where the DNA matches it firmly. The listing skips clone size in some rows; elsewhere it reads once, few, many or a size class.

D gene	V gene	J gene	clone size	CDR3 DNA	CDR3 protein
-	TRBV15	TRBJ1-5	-	TGTGCCACCAGCAGAGCAGGAGATAGCAATCAGCCCCAGCATTTT	CATSRAGDSNQPQHF
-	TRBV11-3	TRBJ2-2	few	TGTGCCAGCAGCACATACCTGAGCGCCGGGGAGCTGTTTTTT	CASSTYLSAGELFF
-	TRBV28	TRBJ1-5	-	TGTGCCGCGAGGAAAACGCAGTACAATCAGCCCCAGCATTTT	CAARKTQYNQPQHF
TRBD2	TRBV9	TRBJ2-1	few	TGTGCCAGCGGGGGGGACAATGAGCAGTTCTTC	CASGGDNEQFF
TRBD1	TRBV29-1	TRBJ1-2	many	TGCAGCGTGCCCTCCGAGGACAGGGTATTCGCATATGGCTACACCTTC	CSVPSEDRVFAYGYTF
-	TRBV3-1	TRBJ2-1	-	TGTGCCAGCAGCCAGAGAATGAGTCCTTACAATGAGCAGTTCTTC	CASSQRMSPYNEQFF
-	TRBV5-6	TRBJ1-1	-	TGTGCCAGCAGCCCCTACGGGGGGCGAGCTTTCTTT	CASSPYGGRAFF
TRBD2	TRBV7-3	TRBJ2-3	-	TGTGCCAACAGCCCGGGACTAGCTACAATATCTAGCACAGATACGCAGTATTTT	CANSPGLATISSTDTQYF
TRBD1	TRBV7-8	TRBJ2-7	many	TGTGCCAGCAGCCGGGACAGTCCCTACGAGCAGTACTTC	CASSRDSPYEQYF
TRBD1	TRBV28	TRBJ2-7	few	TGTGCCAGCTTTGGGACAGGGACATACGAGCAGTACTTC	CASFGTGTYEQYF
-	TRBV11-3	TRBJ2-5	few	TGTGCCAGCAGCTTAAGGGGAACGCGGACCCAGTACTTC	CASSLRGTRTQYF
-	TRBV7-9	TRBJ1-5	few	TGTGCCAGCAGCGCCGAGACAGAGACGAATCAGCCCCAGCATTTT	CASSAETETNQPQHF
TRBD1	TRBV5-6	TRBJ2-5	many	TGTGCCAGCAGATATTCGCCACAGGGGGATGAAGAGACCCAGTACTTC	CASRYSPQGDEETQYF
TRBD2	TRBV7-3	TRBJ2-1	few	TGTGCCAGCAGCTTAATGGGCGGGGGGGCCTACAATGAGCAGTTCTTC	CASSLMGGGAYNEQFF
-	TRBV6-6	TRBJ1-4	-	TGTGCCAGCAGTTACAGGGGAAAGGATGAAAAACTGTTTTTT	CASSYRGKDEKLFF
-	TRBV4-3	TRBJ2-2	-	TGCGCCAGCAGCCACCTACAAGGGACCGGGGAGCTGTTTTTT	CASSHLQGTGELFF
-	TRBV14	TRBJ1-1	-	TGTGCCAGCAGCCAAGGCCGGCACAGGGTAAACACTGAAGCTTTCTTT	CASSQGRHRVNTEAFF
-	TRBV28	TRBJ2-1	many	TGTGCCAGCAGTAGGACGGATTACAATGAGCAGTTCTTC	CASSRTDYNEQFF
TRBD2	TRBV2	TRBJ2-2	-	TGTGCCAGCAGTCATCCGACTAGCGGGGGGGCGGTCGGGGAGCTGTTTTTT	CASSHPTSGGAVGELFF
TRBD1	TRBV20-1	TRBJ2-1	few	TGCAGTGCTCTGACAGGGTATGAGCAGTTCTTC	CSALTGYEQFF
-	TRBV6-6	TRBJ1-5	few	TGTGCCAGCAGTCCCGAGAGGCGGGGGGTTCACAGGGCAAATCAGCCCCAGCATTTT	CASSPERRGVHRANQPQHF
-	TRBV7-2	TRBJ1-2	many	TGTGCCAGCAGCGCCCGGGACATTCTAAACTATGGCTACACCTTC	CASSARDILNYGYTF
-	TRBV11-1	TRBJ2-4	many	TGTGCCAGCAGCCTGACAGAAGGAAACATTCAGTACTTC	CASSLTEGNIQYF
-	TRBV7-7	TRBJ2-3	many	TGTGCTCATGTTCCAGGCACAGATACGCAGTATTTT	CAHVPGTDTQYF
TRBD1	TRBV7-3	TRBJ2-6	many	TGTGCCAGCAGCTTACGTCCAGGCCGGGACAGGTTATCTGGGGCCAACGTCCTGACTTTC	CASSLRPGRDRLSGANVLTF